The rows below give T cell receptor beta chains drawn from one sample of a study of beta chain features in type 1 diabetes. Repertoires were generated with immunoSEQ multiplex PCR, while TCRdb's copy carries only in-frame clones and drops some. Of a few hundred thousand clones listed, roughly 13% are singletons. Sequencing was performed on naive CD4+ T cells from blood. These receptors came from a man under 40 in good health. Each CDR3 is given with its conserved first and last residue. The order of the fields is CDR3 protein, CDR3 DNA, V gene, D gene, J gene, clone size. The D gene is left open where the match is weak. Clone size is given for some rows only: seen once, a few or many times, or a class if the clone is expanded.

CDR3: CASSRAGGAAGELFF
DNA: TGTGCCAGCAGTCGAGCAGGGGGCGCAGCCGGGGAGCTGTTTTTT
V: TRBV11-1
D: TRBD1
J: TRBJ2-2
size: few

CDR3: CASSSPGEPYEQYF
DNA: TGTGCCAGCAGTTCACCGGGAGAACCCTACGAGCAGTACTTC
V: TRBV6-6
D: NA
J: TRBJ2-7
size: NA

CDR3: CASSLDRPNGYTF
DNA: TGTGCCAGCAGCTTAGACAGACCAAACGGCTACACCTTC
V: TRBV7-2
D: NA
J: TRBJ1-2
size: few

CDR3: CASSQEQQMNEQFF
DNA: TGCGCCAGCAGCCAAGAGCAACAGATGAATGAGCAGTTCTTC
V: TRBV4-3
D: NA
J: TRBJ2-1
size: NA

CDR3: CASRVAGSLNTEAFF
DNA: TGTGCCAGCAGAGTAGCGGGGAGCTTGAACACTGAAGCTTTCTTT
V: TRBV7-8
D: NA
J: TRBJ1-1
size: NA

CDR3: CASRLDSNYGYTF
DNA: TGTGCCAGCAGACTGGACAGCAACTATGGCTACACCTTC
V: TRBV6-6
D: NA
J: TRBJ1-2
size: NA

CDR3: CASVKAGGTSTDTQYF
DNA: TGTGCCAGCGTGAAAGCGGGAGGGACTAGCACAGATACGCAGTATTTT
V: TRBV7-6
D: TRBD2
J: TRBJ2-3
size: NA

CDR3: CASSLTSTGGIDTQYF
DNA: TGTGCCAGCAGCTTAACCTCAACGGGGGGGATAGATACGCAGTATTTT
V: TRBV13
D: TRBD2
J: TRBJ2-3
size: few

CDR3: CSARLGGFQETQYF
DNA: TGCAGCGCCCGGCTAGGCGGATTCCAAGAGACCCAGTACTTC
V: TRBV29-1
D: NA
J: TRBJ2-5
size: few

CDR3: CASSQAPGQGVLEQYF
DNA: TGCGCCAGCAGCCAGGCACCGGGACAGGGAGTACTCGAGCAGTACTTC
V: TRBV4-1
D: TRBD1
J: TRBJ2-7
size: NA

CDR3: CASSLEGDTQYF
DNA: TGTGCCAGCAGCTTGGAAGGAGATACGCAGTATTTT
V: TRBV7-3
D: NA
J: TRBJ2-3
size: few

CDR3: CASSQDRASKNIQYF
DNA: TGCGCCAGCAGCCAAGACAGGGCGAGCAAAAACATTCAGTACTTC
V: TRBV4-3
D: NA
J: TRBJ2-4
size: NA

CDR3: CASSERPGAEAFF
DNA: TGTGCCAGCAGCGAGAGACCAGGGGCTGAAGCTTTCTTT
V: TRBV5-4
D: NA
J: TRBJ1-1
size: NA

CDR3: CASSVDMAGGLIYEQFF
DNA: TGTGCCAGCAGCGTAGATATGGCGGGAGGGCTTATTTATGAGCAGTTCTTC
V: TRBV9
D: TRBD2
J: TRBJ2-1
size: NA

CDR3: CASSPGGNSPLHF
DNA: TGTGCCAGCAGCCCGGGGGGTAATTCACCCCTCCACTTT
V: TRBV11-2
D: NA
J: TRBJ1-6
size: NA

CDR3: CAWSVGQSNEKLFF
DNA: TGTGCCTGGAGTGTGGGGCAGTCTAATGAAAAACTGTTTTTT
V: TRBV30
D: NA
J: TRBJ1-4
size: NA

CDR3: CASSERQEIGYGYTF
DNA: TGTGCCAGCAGTGAAAGGCAGGAGATCGGATATGGCTACACCTTC
V: TRBV2
D: NA
J: TRBJ1-2
size: few